This TCR beta chain emerged from a study of T cell repertoires in cytomegalovirus infection. Points from the study as a whole: CMV-specific HLA-C-restricted TCR beta clonotypes dominated the ex vivo response.

Trimming removed 10 bases from V and 4 bases from J; junction bases left unmatched: 6. The CDR3 is made up of 13 amino acids. Germline V lookup: CDR1 SNHLY, CDR2 FYNNEI. A remark on this clonotype: Its antigen is still unknown.

TCRdb reanalysed the reads using MiXCR and keeps one entry per CDR3 protein. Of approximately 110,000 distinct CDR3 sequences in the sample, about 32% were seen once. The chain combines TRBV2 with TRBJ2-1, with 8 bases that match TRBD1. The sequencing used CD8+ T cells from cultured PBMCs, collected from culture after CMV antigen stimulation. The source of this sequence is a human donor in good health (CMV status not recorded). Some clones in this sample may be carry-over from other donors' samples. CDR3: CAIRTGNYNEQFF. The CDR3, as DNA: TGTGCCATACGGACAGGGAATTACAATGAGCAGTTCTTC.